These T cell receptor beta chains were read from a single sample in a study of T cells after yellow fever vaccination. TCRdb reanalysed the 5' RACE reads using MiXCR and keeps one entry per CDR3 protein. The sample has some 340,000 distinct CDR3 sequences; over 3.5% are singletons. The source was PBMCs, collected 5 days after the yellow fever booster vaccination. The receptors come from a man between 18 and 35 years old who received the YFV17D yellow fever vaccine. CDR3s include the opening cysteine and the closing phenylalanine or tryptophan. D genes are given only for firm matches. Expanded clones are given a class, and other clones once, few, many or no size at all.

size | J | V | D | CDR3 | DNA
NA | TRBJ2-2 | TRBV7-3 | NA | CASSLMRNTGELFF | TGTGCCAGCAGCTTAATGAGAAACACCGGGGAGCTGTTTTTT
NA | TRBJ2-1 | TRBV11-2 | NA | CASSLDWGSLEQFF | TGTGCCAGCAGCTTAGATTGGGGATCCCTAGAGCAGTTCTTC
many | TRBJ2-2 | TRBV7-9 | NA | CANSRGAYTGELFF | TGTGCCAACTCCCGGGGGGCCTACACCGGGGAGCTGTTTTTT
few | TRBJ2-5 | TRBV4-3 | TRBD2 | CASSQEGLAVLGETQYF | TGCGCCAGCAGCCAGGAGGGACTAGCGGTTTTAGGGGAGACCCAGTACTTC
NA | TRBJ1-2 | TRBV6-5 | TRBD1 | CASSQGDHRGYTF | TGTGCCAGCAGCCAGGGGGATCATCGAGGCTACACCTTC
NA | TRBJ2-7 | TRBV4-1 | NA | CASSQVQGRSSYEQYF | TGCGCCAGCAGCCAAGTTCAGGGACGGAGCTCCTACGAGCAGTACTTC
few | TRBJ2-3 | TRBV5-1 | TRBD2 | CASSFAIAGATDTQYF | TGCGCCAGCAGCTTCGCTATAGCGGGCGCCACAGATACGCAGTATTTT
few | TRBJ1-2 | TRBV20-1 | TRBD1 | CSAPTWTGNRGYTF | TGCAGTGCCCCTACGTGGACAGGGAATCGTGGCTACACCTTC
few | TRBJ1-2 | TRBV6-6 | TRBD1 | CASTNNRLDRGQAYGYTF | TGTGCCAGCACCAATAATCGCCTTGACAGGGGGCAGGCCTATGGCTACACCTTC
few | TRBJ2-1 | TRBV15 | TRBD1 | CATSKQGDYNEQFF | TGTGCCACCAGCAAGCAGGGGGACTACAATGAGCAGTTCTTC
many | TRBJ1-4 | TRBV12-3/TRBV12-4 | NA | CASSFLENEKLFF | TGTGCCAGCAGTTTTCTGGAAAATGAAAAACTGTTTTTT
few | TRBJ2-3 | TRBV7-6 | NA | CASSSQGTFTDTQYF | TGTGCCAGCAGCTCACAAGGGACCTTCACAGATACGCAGTATTTT
many | TRBJ2-5 | TRBV7-6 | NA | CASSFQSGQETQYF | TGTGCCAGCAGCTTTCAAAGCGGGCAAGAGACCCAGTACTTC